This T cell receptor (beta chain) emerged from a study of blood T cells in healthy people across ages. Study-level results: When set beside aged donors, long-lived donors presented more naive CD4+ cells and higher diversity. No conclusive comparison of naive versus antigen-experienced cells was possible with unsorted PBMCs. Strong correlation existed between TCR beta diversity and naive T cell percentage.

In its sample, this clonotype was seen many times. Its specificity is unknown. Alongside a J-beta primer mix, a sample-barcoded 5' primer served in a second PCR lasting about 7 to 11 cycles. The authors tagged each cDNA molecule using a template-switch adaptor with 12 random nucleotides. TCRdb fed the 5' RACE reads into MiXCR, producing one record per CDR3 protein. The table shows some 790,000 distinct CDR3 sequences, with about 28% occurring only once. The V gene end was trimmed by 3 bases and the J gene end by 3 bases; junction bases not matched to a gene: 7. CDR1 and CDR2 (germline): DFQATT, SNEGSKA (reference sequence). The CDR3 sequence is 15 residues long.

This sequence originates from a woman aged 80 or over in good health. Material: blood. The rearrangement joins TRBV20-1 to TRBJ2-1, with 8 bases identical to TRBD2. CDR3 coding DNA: TGCAGTGCTAGGGGGCTCGGGGGGGTCTACAATGAGCAGTTCTTC. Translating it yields CSARGLGGVYNEQFF.